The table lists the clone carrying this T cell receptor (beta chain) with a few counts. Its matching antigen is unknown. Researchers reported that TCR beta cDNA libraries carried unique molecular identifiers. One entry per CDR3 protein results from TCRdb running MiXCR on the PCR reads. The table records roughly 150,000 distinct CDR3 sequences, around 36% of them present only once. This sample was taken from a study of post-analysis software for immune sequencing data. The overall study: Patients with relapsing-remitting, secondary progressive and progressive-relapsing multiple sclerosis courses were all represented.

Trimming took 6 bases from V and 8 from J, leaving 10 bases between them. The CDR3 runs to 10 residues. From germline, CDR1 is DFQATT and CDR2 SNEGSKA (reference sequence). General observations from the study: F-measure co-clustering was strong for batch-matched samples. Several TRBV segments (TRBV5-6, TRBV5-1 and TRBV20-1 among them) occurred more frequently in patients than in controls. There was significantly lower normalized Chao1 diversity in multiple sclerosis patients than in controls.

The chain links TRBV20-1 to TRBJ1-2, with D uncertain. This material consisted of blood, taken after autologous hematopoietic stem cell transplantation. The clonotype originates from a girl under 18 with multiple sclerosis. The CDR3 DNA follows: TGCAGTGCGGATCAAGGGGGCTACACCTTC. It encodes CSADQGGYTF.